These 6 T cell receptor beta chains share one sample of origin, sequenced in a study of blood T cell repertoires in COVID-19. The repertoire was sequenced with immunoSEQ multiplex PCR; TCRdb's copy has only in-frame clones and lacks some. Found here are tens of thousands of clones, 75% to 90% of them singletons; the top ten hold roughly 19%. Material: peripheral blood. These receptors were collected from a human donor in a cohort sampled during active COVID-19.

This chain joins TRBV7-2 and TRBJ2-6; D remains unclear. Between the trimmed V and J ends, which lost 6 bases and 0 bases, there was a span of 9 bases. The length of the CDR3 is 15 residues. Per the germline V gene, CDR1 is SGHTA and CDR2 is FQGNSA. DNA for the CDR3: TGTGCCAGCAGGCCCCAGGTCTCTGGGGCCAACGTCCTGACTTTC. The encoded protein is CASRPQVSGANVLTF.

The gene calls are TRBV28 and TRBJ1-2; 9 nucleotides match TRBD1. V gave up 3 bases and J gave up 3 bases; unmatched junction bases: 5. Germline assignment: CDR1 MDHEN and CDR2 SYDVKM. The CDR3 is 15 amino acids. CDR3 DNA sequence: TGTGCCAGCAGTTTGGGACAGGGCCGCGACTATGGCTACACCTTC. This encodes CASSLGQGRDYGYTF.

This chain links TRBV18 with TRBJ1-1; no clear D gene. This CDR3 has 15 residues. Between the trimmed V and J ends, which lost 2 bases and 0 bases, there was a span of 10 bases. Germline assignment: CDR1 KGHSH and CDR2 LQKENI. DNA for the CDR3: TGTGCCAGCTCACCAGGGTTAGCAATGAACACTGAAGCTTTCTTT. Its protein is CASSPGLAMNTEAFF. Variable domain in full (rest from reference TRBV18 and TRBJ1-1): NAGVMQNPRHLVRRRGQEARLRCSPMKGHSHVYWYRQLPEEGLKFMVYLQKENIIDESGMPKERFSAEFPKEGPSILRIQQVVRGDSAAYFCASSPGLAMNTEAFFGQGTRLTVV.

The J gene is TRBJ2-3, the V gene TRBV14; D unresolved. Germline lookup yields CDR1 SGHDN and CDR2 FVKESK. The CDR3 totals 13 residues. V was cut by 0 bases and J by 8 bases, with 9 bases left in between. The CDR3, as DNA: TGTGCCAGCAGCCAAGAACGGTCCGTTACGCAGTATTTT. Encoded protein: CASSQERSVTQYF.

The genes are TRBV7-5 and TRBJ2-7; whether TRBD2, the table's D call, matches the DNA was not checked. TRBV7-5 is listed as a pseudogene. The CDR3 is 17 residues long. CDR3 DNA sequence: TGTGTCAGAAGCAGACGTCTTCCCCGGGAACATCCCTACGAGCAGTACTTC. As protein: CVRSRRLPREHPYEQYF.

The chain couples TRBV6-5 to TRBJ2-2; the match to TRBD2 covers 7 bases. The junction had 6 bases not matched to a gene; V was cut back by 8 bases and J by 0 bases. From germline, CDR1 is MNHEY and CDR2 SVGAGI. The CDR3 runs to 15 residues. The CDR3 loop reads CASSWEGPNTGELFF. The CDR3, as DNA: TGTGCCAGCTCGTGGGAGGGCCCGAACACCGGGGAGCTGTTTTTT.